What follows are 9 T cell receptor beta chains derived from one specimen sequenced in a study of blood T cell repertoires in COVID-19. Produced via immunoSEQ multiplex PCR; TCRdb's table is partial and in-frame only. Among 200,000 to 250,000 clones listed, about four fifths were seen once. The sequenced sample was peripheral blood. These receptors were taken from a man aged 25 to 40 who had recovered from COVID-19.

The V gene is TRBV5-1, the J gene TRBJ2-3, with 11 bases that match TRBD2. The CDR3 runs to 15 residues. Germline trimming cut 4 bases from V and 1 base from J; bases unmatched to any gene: 2. Germline V CDR1 and CDR2: SGHRS, YFSETQ. Here the CDR3 reads CASSVLAGGTDTQYF. The CDR3 region has the DNA TGCGCCAGCAGCGTACTAGCGGGGGGCACAGATACGCAGTATTTT.

The V call is TRBV27, the J call TRBJ2-5; D might be TRBD2 (5 bases). Germline lookup yields CDR1 MNHEY and CDR2 SMNVEV (reference sequence). This CDR3 has 14 amino acids. The V end lost 5 bases, the J end lost 5 bases, and 15 bases lay between the germline ends. The CDR3 spells CASSPRARGETQYF. For the CDR3, the DNA is TGTGCCAGCAGTCCTCGGGCCCGAGGGGAGACCCAGTACTTC.

The chain uses TRBV27 and TRBJ2-7; 11 bases line up with TRBD2. CDR3 length: 15 residues. Germline V gene sequence: CDR1 MNHEY, CDR2 SMNVEV (reference sequence). Trimming removed 6 bases from V and 4 bases from J; junction bases left unmatched: 8. DNA of the CDR3: TGTGCCAGCAGCCTTAGCGGGGGGGCGGGTTACGAGCAGTACTTC. Amino acids: CASSLSGGAGYEQYF.

The chain joins TRBV2 to TRBJ1-6; 9 bases line up with TRBD1. The trim removed 4 bases at V and 4 bases at J, leaving 2 bases unmatched. The CDR3 has 15 amino acids. Per the germline V gene, CDR1 is SNHLY and CDR2 is FYNNEI. The CDR3 reads CASSGGQGYNSPLHF. CDR3 sequence (DNA): TGTGCCAGCAGTGGGGGACAGGGTTATAATTCACCCCTCCACTTT.

This sequence joins TRBV5-4 and TRBJ2-7; D may be TRBD1 (6 bases). In germline, CDR1 is SGHNT, CDR2 YYREEE (reference sequence). The CDR3 extends over 14 amino acids. V shed 5 bases and J shed 0 bases, with 12 bases lying between them. CDR3 residues: CASSSRGSSYEQYF. The CDR3 bases are TGTGCCAGCAGTTCCAGGGGCTCCTCCTACGAGCAGTACTTC.

This clone appeared once. The CDR3 DNA follows: TGTGCCAGCAGCGTAGGGGGGGACACTGAAGCTTTCTTT. Translated: CASSVGGDTEAFF. The chain has TRBV9 and TRBJ1-1, with D tentatively TRBD1 (5 bases). This CDR3 has 13 amino acids. Germline CDR1 reads SGDLS; CDR2 reads YYNGEE. Trimming removed 0 bases at V and 3 bases at J, with 6 bases between.

The genes are TRBV19 and TRBJ1-2; 10 nucleotides agree with TRBD1. Germline V CDR1 and CDR2: LNHDA, SQIVND (reference sequence). The CDR3 runs 15 residues. V lost 6 bases, J lost 7 bases, and 11 bases stayed unmatched. The CDR3 sequence is CASSEELRTGGGYTF. In nucleotides, the CDR3 is TGTGCCAGTAGCGAAGAGCTTAGGACAGGGGGTGGCTACACCTTC. Together with reference TRBV19 and TRBJ1-2, the CDR3 gives the full variable domain: DGGITQSPKYLFRKEGQNVTLSCEQNLNHDAMYWYRQDPGQGLRLIYYSQIVNDFQKGDIAEGYSVSREKKESFPLTVTSAQKNPTAFYLCASSEELRTGGGYTFGSGTRLTVV.

V gene TRBV2 combines with J gene TRBJ1-3, with D possibly matching TRBD1 (6 bases). This CDR3 is 14 amino acids long. V was cut by 8 bases and J by 0 bases, with 11 bases left in between. CDR1 and CDR2 from the germline V gene are SNHLY and FYNNEI. CDR3 bases: TGTGCCAGCCGTGGACAGCTCTCTGGAAACACCATATATTTT. This sequence encodes CASRGQLSGNTIYF.

Note on this clone: This sample also contains other DNA sequences that code for the same CDR3. The CDR3: CASSQDRGNTIYF. The DNA of the CDR3 is TGTGCCAGCAGCCAGGACAGGGGAAACACCATATATTTT. The chain joins TRBV3-1 (or the pseudogene TRBV3-2) to TRBJ1-3; TRBD1 matches at 7 bases. The CDR3 runs 13 residues. V was pared by 3 bases and J by 4 bases, with 0 bases of the junction left unmatched. Per germline, CDR1 LGHDT and CDR2 YNNKEL (reference sequence).